These 10 T cell receptor beta chains originate from one sample sequenced in a study of beta chain features in type 1 diabetes (dated by TCRdb to 2017 to 2018). No antigens are known for them. The method behind the library was the immunoSEQ multiplex PCR assay. The entire amount of isolated RNA was reverse transcribed using the High Capacity cDNA Reverse Transcription Kit, so the sequenced TCRB transcripts were expressed ones. This is the immuneACCESS table as TCRdb keeps it, with only in-frame sequences that have V and J called. A part of the clones is gone; compared with another copy, unresolved V genes explain less than half, and the rest is unexplained. This sample is represented by about 700,000 clones; around an eighth of them were singletons. Less than 0.025% of the sample rests with the top ten. Overall results and qualifications from the work: Type 1 diabetes patients showed a moderate but significant shortening of TCRB CDR3 length in all four CD4+ subsets.

The sequenced sample was naive CD4+ T cells from blood. Taken with the paper, the label for cell subset or site translates to: true naive CD4+ T cells. Source of these receptors: a man aged 18-30 years with type 1 diabetes.

This clone was seen only a few times. This sequence joins TRBV29-1 and TRBJ1-1; D may be TRBD1 (5 bases). The CDR3 has 15 amino acids. V dropped 5 bases and J dropped 0 bases, with 16 bases sitting between them. CDR1 SQVTM and CDR2 ANQGSEA come from the germline V gene. The CDR3, as DNA: TGCAGCGTTCCAGGGTATCTATTCGTGAACACTGAAGCTTTCTTT. This codes for CSVPGYLFVNTEAFF. The full variable domain, its missing parts supplied by reference TRBV29-1 and TRBJ1-1, is SAVISQKPSRDICQRGTSLTIQCQVDSQVTMMFWYRQQPGQSLTLIATANQGSEATYESGFVIDKFPISRPNLTFSTLTVSNMSPEDSSIYLCSVPGYLFVNTEAFFGQGTRLTVV.

This chain connects TRBV4-1 to TRBJ2-7; 8 nucleotides line up with TRBD1. V was pared by 0 bases and J by 6 bases, with 10 bases of the junction left unmatched. CDR3 length equals 16 residues. Germline-derived CDR1 and CDR2 are MGHRA and YSYEKL. CDR3 sequence (DNA): TGCGCCAGCAGCCAAGAGAGACAGGGGTGGGGGGCCGAGCAGTACTTC. Encoded protein: CASSQERQGWGAEQYF.

This clone was seen a handful of times. The gene calls are TRBV7-9 and TRBJ2-5; 13 positions match TRBD2. Germline V CDR1 and CDR2: SEHNR, FQNEAQ (reference sequence). V was clipped by 5 bases and J by 5 bases; unmatched bases: 8. This CDR3 comprises 16 residues. The CDR3 sequence: CASSPGTSGVGETQYF. For the CDR3, the DNA is TGTGCCAGCAGCCCTGGGACTAGCGGGGTTGGGGAGACCCAGTACTTC.

This clone was seen a few times. The chain has TRBV30 and TRBJ2-5; D is possibly TRBD1 (5 bases). Germline lookup yields CDR1 GTSNPN and CDR2 SVGIG (reference sequence). V shed 2 bases and J shed 4 bases, with 14 bases lying between them. The CDR3 sequence is 14 residues long. The CDR3 here is CAWSLGPMGETQYF. DNA for the CDR3: TGTGCCTGGAGTTTGGGGCCCATGGGAGAGACCCAGTACTTC.

V gene TRBV4-1 combines with J gene TRBJ1-5, with a tentative D call TRBD1 (5 bases). This CDR3 has 15 residues. Deletions cut 1 base from V and 4 bases from J, with 11 bases between. In germline, CDR1 is MGHRA, CDR2 YSYEKL. The CDR3: CASSQGLQENQPQHF. DNA for the CDR3: TGCGCCAGCAGCCAAGGGCTACAGGAAAATCAGCCCCAGCATTTT.

CDR3 in DNA: TGCAGCGTTGACCTTAGGGACAGGGTGTACTTC. It specifies CSVDLRDRVYF. The chain has TRBV29-1 and TRBJ2-7, with 9 nucleotides matching TRBD1. The CDR3 is 11 amino acids. With V trimmed by 3 bases and J by 12 bases, 6 bases remained unmatched. Germline CDR1 reads SQVTM; CDR2 reads ANQGSEA.

The rearrangement joins TRBV18 to TRBJ1-6; D remains ambiguous. V lost 0 bases and J lost 9, with 9 bases in between. Per the germline V gene, CDR1 is KGHSH and CDR2 is LQKENI. This CDR3 comprises 14 residues. The CDR3 reads CASSPPSPGSPLHF. The DNA of the CDR3 is TGTGCCAGCTCACCACCCAGCCCCGGTTCACCCCTCCACTTT.

The table lists this clone with a few counts. The chain links TRBV14 to TRBJ2-1, with a tentative D call TRBD1 (6 bases). V gave up 0 bases and J gave up 6 bases, with 18 bases separating them. The CDR3 has 17 residues. CDR1 and CDR2 from the germline V gene are SGHDN and FVKESK. The DNA for the CDR3 is TGTGCCAGCAGCCAAGACTCGTGGCAGGGGACCCGCAATGAGCAGTTCTTC. Encoded protein: CASSQDSWQGTRNEQFF.

V usage is TRBV5-1 and J usage is TRBJ1-1; 7 nucleotides agree with TRBD1. The CDR3 has 13 amino acids. V was clipped by 3 bases and J by 4 bases; unmatched bases: 3. Per germline, CDR1 SGHRS and CDR2 YFSETQ. The CDR3 region is CASSSPGGTEAFF. CDR3 sequence (DNA): TGCGCCAGCAGCTCCCCAGGGGGCACTGAAGCTTTCTTT.

This chain connects TRBV6-5 to TRBJ1-2; 9 bases align to TRBD1. The V and J ends lost 6 bases and 3 bases, in that order; junction bases with no gene match: 8. Germline-derived CDR1 and CDR2 are MNHEY and SVGAGI. The CDR3 totals 15 residues. This CDR3 is CASRGGDRDHYGYTF. The CDR3 nucleotides read TGTGCCAGCAGAGGAGGGGACAGGGACCACTATGGCTACACCTTC.